One T cell receptor (beta chain) is described in this entry. This clonotype was picked up many times. The antigen it binds to is not known. No qualities accompany the bases; no much larger clone lies one base away. The record originates from a study of identical twins (dated by TCRdb to the mid-2010s). Regarding the study in general: The study deep-sequenced TCR alpha and beta repertoires from monozygotic twins, unrelated adults of various ages and cord blood to test whether fetal clonotypes persist. To rule out contamination, replicate twin experiments were performed at different times with different library preparation protocols. General study outcomes and caveats: Fewer insertions were carried by abundant cord blood beta clonotypes, a similar but weaker trend appeared in young adult naive repertoires, and no such trend appeared in memory repertoires. Excess twin sharing in beta out-of-frame sequences was weaker because fewer shared sequences lowered the signal-to-noise ratio. Conclusions relied on cross-sectional statistical analysis, since the same donors could not be followed over many years. Out-of-frame TCR alpha sharing in monozygotic twins was systematically underestimated by recombination models, whereas sharing between unrelated individuals was in agreement with the recombination models. Invariant T cells such as MAIT and iNKT could partly confound zero-insertion analyses, although diverse VJ usage argued against such confounding for most clonotypes. Compared with coincidental sharing between unrelated individuals, an excess of low generation-probability sequences was observed among out-of-frame TCR alpha sequences shared between twins.

V and J are trimmed by 0 bases and 4 bases, and the gene matches miss 11 bases of the junction. The CDR3 has 17 amino acids, counting the end cysteine and phenylalanine. Only the CDR3 part of the read is kept: 51 bases, read in frame from the first base. From the germline V gene, CDR1 is MNHEY and CDR2 is SVGAGI. Every donor in the study was a healthy Caucasian. Three pairs of female monozygotic twins, all aged roughly 18 to 30 years, were included in the twin cohort. Positive isolation kits from Invitrogen were used to isolate the CD4+ and CD8+ T cell populations. Receptor libraries were prepared by 5' RACE. The instrument given in TCRdb is Illumina HiSeq 2000. Template switching added a universal primer binding site, and the final cDNA carried a unique molecular identifier that allowed TCR cDNA molecules to be counted accurately. First-strand cDNA for TCR alpha and beta chains was synthesized from specific primers in the conserved constant-segment region. To control for contamination, each cDNA library was double barcoded with a SMART-Mk sample barcode plus Illumina barcodes. TruSeq adapter sequences, together with Illumina sample barcodes, were added in two successive PCR steps. Sequencing of the TCR alpha and beta cDNA libraries was done on the Illumina HiSeq platform using custom primers. In the paper's pipeline: MiGEC processed the raw reads to extract unique molecular identifiers, while MiXCR was used to determine the CDR3 positions. For each individual, recombination models were inferred using an EM algorithm with the repgenHMM and IGoR tools. Shared clonotypes were analyzed with the tcR package in R, and sharing was normalized by the product of cloneset sizes. Out-of-frame nonproductive sequences were analyzed to study raw recombination free of thymic and clonal selection effects. Using fastp at Q25 and MiXCR, TCRdb reprocessed the public reads and kept productive beta chains. Each entry is one CDR3 protein sequence, shown with its most common DNA and genes. TCRdb assigned the V and J calls; the authors' analysis was not used. The sample table lists a few hundred thousand distinct CDR3 sequences, just under 9.5% of them with a count of one. The leading ten clones occupy roughly 6.8% of the sample.

These data were likewise used in another study, on yellow fever vaccine responses in identical twins. The second paper further reports: According to the authors, in identical twins the way T cells responded to vaccination appeared partly convergent and partly personalized. Focusing on identical twins, the study followed the T cell clones that responded to the vaccine, and did so with precision.

This chain is built from TRBV6-5 and TRBJ2-7; 8 bases in the middle match TRBD2. The sequenced sample was CD8+ T cells sorted from blood. The TCR comes from a woman aged 18-29 years in good health. The CDR3 protein is CASSYSPSAGDRYEQYF. The DNA is as follows: TGTGCCAGCAGTTACTCACCTTCAGCGGGAGATAGGTACGAGCAGTACTTC.